The present entry profiles one T cell receptor beta chain with its context. Other DNA sequences in this specimen translate into the identical CDR3. Germline V gene data show CDR1 as SGHTA and CDR2 as FQGTGA. The CDR3 sequence is 13 residues long. V gave up 2 bases and J gave up 1 base, with 5 bases separating them. The sample belongs to a study of beta chain features in type 1 diabetes. Background on the study: Regarding age, gender and cell yields, patients proved similar to healthy donors.

As every portion of the isolated RNA was reverse transcribed, the sequencing read expressed TCRB transcripts. Some clones are missing from TCRdb's copy, which holds only in-frame ones; the method was immunoSEQ multiplex PCR. The profile shows over 65,000 clones, 25% to 35% of them singletons. The V call is TRBV7-3, the J call TRBJ2-5; the D is unclear. Sequencing was done on a sample of stem cell memory CD4+ T cells from blood. This receptor was identified in a woman aged 18-29 years in good health. The CDR3: CASSLYGQETQYF. The DNA of the CDR3 is TGTGCCAGCAGCTTATACGGCCAAGAGACCCAGTACTTC.